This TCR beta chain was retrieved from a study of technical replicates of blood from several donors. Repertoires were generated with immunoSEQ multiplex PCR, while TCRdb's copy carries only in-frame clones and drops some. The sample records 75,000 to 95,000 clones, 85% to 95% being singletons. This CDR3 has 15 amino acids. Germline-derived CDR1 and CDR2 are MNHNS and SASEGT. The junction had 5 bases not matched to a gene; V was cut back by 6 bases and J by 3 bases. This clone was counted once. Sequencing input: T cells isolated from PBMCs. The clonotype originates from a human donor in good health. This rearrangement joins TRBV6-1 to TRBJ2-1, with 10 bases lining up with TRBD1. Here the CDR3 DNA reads TGTGCCAGCAGCCCCGGGACAGGGGTCTACAATGAGCAGTTCTTC. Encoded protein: CASSPGTGVYNEQFF.